The 3 T cell receptor beta chains presented below share a single source sample, sequenced in a study of response to subunit inactivated influenza vaccine. Via MiXCR, TCRdb re-called the RT-PCR reads, giving one row per CDR3 protein. The sample includes about half a million distinct CDR3 sequences, 11% of them seen just once. Sequenced here: PBMCs from blood, sampled roughly 48 days after vaccination. The receptor source for this set is a man aged 50-59 years who received an inactivated influenza vaccine.

The chain carries TRBV10-3 and TRBJ2-3; 7 nucleotides align to TRBD1. CDR3 length: 13 residues. With V trimmed by 6 bases and J by 3 bases, 3 bases remained unmatched. The germline V gene encodes CDR1 ENHRY and CDR2 SYGVKD. CDR3 in amino acids: CAISRQGTDTQYF. DNA of the CDR3: TGTGCCATCAGCCGACAGGGAACAGATACGCAGTATTTT.

This clonotype was picked up a small number of times. The chain links TRBV7-8 to TRBJ2-3; TRBD2 is a possible D gene (6 bases). This CDR3 contains 19 residues. V shed 2 bases and J shed 0 bases, with 21 bases lying between them. The germline gives CDR1 SGHVS, CDR2 FQNEAQ. CDR3 sequence reads: CASSLISQVYRGSTDTQYF. In nucleotides, the CDR3 is TGTGCCAGCAGCTTAATCTCACAAGTCTACCGGGGGAGCACAGATACGCAGTATTTT.

This clonotype has a handful of counts. This rearrangement joins TRBV27 to TRBJ2-2; D is uncertain. The germline gives CDR1 MNHEY, CDR2 SMNVEV (reference sequence). The CDR3 sequence is 14 residues long. Trimming pared 0 bases from V and 6 bases from J, leaving 8 bases between. CDR3 nucleotides: TGTGCCAGCAGTTTATCCGGTCCAGCCGGGGAGCTGTTTTTT. Amino acid sequence: CASSLSGPAGELFF.